The 20 T cell receptor beta chains listed next were all sequenced from one sample in a study of blood T cells in healthy people across ages. For the second PCR, which ran for roughly 7 to 11 cycles, a sample-barcoded 5' primer and a J-beta primer mix were used. TCRdb re-analysed the 5' RACE reads in MiXCR, keeping a single row per CDR3 protein. The sample lists 1.5 million to 2 million distinct CDR3 sequences, approximately 50% occurring once. The specimen sequenced was blood. These receptors all stem from a woman in her thirties or forties in good health.

The chain combines TRBV20-1 with TRBJ1-5, with D perhaps TRBD1 (6 bases). V was pared by 0 bases and J by 5 bases, with 17 bases between. Germline V CDR1 and CDR2: DFQATT, SNEGSKA (reference sequence). The CDR3 spans 16 residues. Here the CDR3 reads CSARDPRGGRYQPQHF. CDR3 coding DNA: TGCAGTGCTAGAGATCCGAGGGGGGGTCGGTATCAGCCCCAGCATTTT.

This clonotype has a handful of counts. The rearrangement joins TRBV6-6 to TRBJ2-5; D could derive from TRBD1 or TRBD2 (7 bases each). Looked up from germline, CDR1 is MNHNY and CDR2 is SVGAGI (reference sequence). The CDR3 spans 14 residues. V was cut by 2 bases and J by 11 bases, with 18 bases left in between. CDR3 amino acids: CASSYVPRQGGQYF. DNA for the CDR3: TGTGCCAGCAGTTACGTACCACGGCAGGGGGGGCAGTACTTC.

The J gene is TRBJ1-1, the V gene TRBV4-3; no clear D gene. The CDR3 consists of 14 residues. The germline V gene has CDR1 LGHNA and CDR2 YSLEER. V was shortened by 0 bases and J by 3 bases, with 8 bases between the two germline ends. CDR3 coding DNA: TGCGCCAGCAGCCAAGAAGGTTGGGACACTGAAGCTTTCTTT. Its translation: CASSQEGWDTEAFF.

The rearrangement uses TRBV12-3 or TRBV12-4 and TRBJ2-1; D gene uncertain. The CDR3 loop spans 14 amino acids. Trimming stripped 3 bases from V and 7 bases from J, with 13 bases between. The CDR3 region has the DNA TGTGCCAGCAGTTTTCCCTCAGGTGGGAATGAGCAGTTCTTC. Its translation is CASSFPSGGNEQFF.

This chain uses TRBV7-2 with TRBJ2-5; tentatively, D is TRBD1 or TRBD2 (5 bases each). The CDR3 contains 13 residues. Deletions cut 3 bases from V and 12 bases from J, with 17 bases between. Per germline, CDR1 SGHTA and CDR2 FQGNSA. CDR3 coding DNA: TGTGCCAGCAGCTTGGCCATTGTGGGGACGGAGTACTTC. Amino acids: CASSLAIVGTEYF.

V and J are TRBV4-2 and TRBJ1-6, with D perhaps TRBD1 (5 bases). V lost 2 bases to trimming and J lost 7 bases, with 12 bases between them. This CDR3 has 15 amino acids. The germline V gene encodes CDR1 LGHNA and CDR2 YNFKEQ. The CDR3 DNA follows: TGTGCCAGCAGCCAAAATCAGGGTGCGAATTCACCCCTCCACTTT. Translated, it gives CASSQNQGANSPLHF.

V is TRBV9 and J is TRBJ2-3, with 9 bases identical to TRBD2. Germline values: CDR1 SGDLS, CDR2 YYNGEE. V dropped 4 bases and J dropped 4; count of bases not matched to a gene: 13. This CDR3 is built from 17 residues. The CDR3 DNA reads as TGTGCCAGCAGCAGCAGAGCCGGGACTAGCATCCCAGATACGCAGTATTTT. As protein: CASSSRAGTSIPDTQYF.

This clonotype has a single count. The chain couples TRBV7-9 to TRBJ1-6, with TRBD1 as a possible D gene (5 bases). Germline V gene sequence: CDR1 SEHNR, CDR2 FQNEAQ (reference sequence). Between the trimmed V and J ends, which lost 5 bases and 5 bases, there was a span of 19 bases. The CDR3 runs 17 residues. The CDR3 here is CASSPRQLTGNNSPLHF. The CDR3 coding sequence is TGTGCCAGCAGCCCCCGACAACTAACAGGAAATAATTCACCCCTCCACTTT.

This rearrangement joins TRBV6-2 or TRBV6-3 to TRBJ2-1; 8 positions match TRBD2. The CDR3 spans 15 residues. The V and J ends lost 4 bases and 9 bases, in that order; junction bases with no gene match: 11. Germline CDR1 reads MNHEY; CDR2 reads SVGEGT. Here the CDR3 reads CASSWAGGRRGEQFF. Here the CDR3 DNA reads TGTGCCAGCAGTTGGGCGGGGGGACGGCGCGGTGAGCAGTTCTTC.

There are a few counts of this clonotype. The V call is TRBV20-1, the J call TRBJ2-7; D might be TRBD1 or TRBD2, each matching 5 bases. V was cut by 0 bases and J by 1 base, with 10 bases left in between. This CDR3 comprises 14 residues. Germline V CDR1 and CDR2: DFQATT, SNEGSKA (reference sequence). CDR3 in DNA: TGCAGTGCTAGAGACGGGACGGTATCCTACGAGCAGTACTTC. Amino acids: CSARDGTVSYEQYF.

There are a few counts of this clonotype. This sequence joins TRBV12-3 or TRBV12-4 and TRBJ2-1; TRBD1 or TRBD2 may be the D gene (5 bases each). This CDR3 region has 12 residues. Trimming pared 11 bases from V and 8 bases from J, leaving 16 bases between. The CDR3 coding sequence is TGTGCCGCTCAAGGGTTGGGGGATGAGCAGTTCTTC. Translating it yields CAAQGLGDEQFF.

CDR3 sequence reads: CSASRGGEEETQYF. The CDR3 region has the DNA TGCAGTGCTAGTCGCGGGGGAGAGGAAGAGACCCAGTACTTC. V usage is TRBV20-1 and J usage is TRBJ2-5, with 7 positions matching TRBD2. The CDR3 covers 14 residues. Germline V lookup: CDR1 DFQATT, CDR2 SNEGSKA (reference sequence). The ends lost 3 bases at V and 3 bases at J; junction bases unmatched: 7.

CDR3 sequence: CASSAGRDSNQPQHF. The DNA for the CDR3 is TGTGCCAGCAGCGCAGGCAGGGATAGCAATCAGCCCCAGCATTTT. V and J are TRBV7-9 and TRBJ1-5; D is possibly TRBD1 (5 bases). The CDR3 runs 15 residues. Germline V CDR1 and CDR2: SEHNR, FQNEAQ (reference sequence). Trimming pared 5 bases from V and 0 bases from J, leaving 11 bases between. The whole variable domain, filled in from reference TRBV7-9 and TRBJ1-5, reads DTGVSQNPRHKITKRGQNVTFRCDPISEHNRLYWYRQTLGQGPEFLTYFQNEAQLEKSRLLSDRFSAERPKGSFSTLEIQRTEQGDSAMYLCASSAGRDSNQPQHFGDGTRLSIL.

This clonotype was seen more than once but under ten times. The gene calls are TRBV20-1 and TRBJ1-2, with D unresolved. Per germline, CDR1 DFQATT and CDR2 SNEGSKA (reference sequence). V was trimmed by 0 bases and J by 0 bases, leaving 11 bases between them. The CDR3 runs to 15 residues. For the CDR3, the DNA is TGCAGTGCTAGAGATCGAGACGGCACTAACTATGGCTACACCTTC. It encodes CSARDRDGTNYGYTF.

The J gene is TRBJ2-7, the V gene TRBV7-2; 9 bases agree with TRBD1. CDR1 is SGHTA, CDR2 FQGNSA, per germline. The V and J ends lost 3 bases and 1 base, in that order; junction bases with no gene match: 10. CDR3 length equals 17 residues. CDR3 DNA sequence: TGTGCCAGCAGCTTTCTTTTAGGACAGGGGAAATCCTACGAGCAGTACTTC. It translates to CASSFLLGQGKSYEQYF.

The chain carries TRBV5-1 and TRBJ2-2; D is unclear. This CDR3 is built from 12 residues. CDR1 SGHRS and CDR2 YFSETQ come from the germline V gene. The V end lost 0 bases, the J end lost 7 bases, and 4 bases lay between the germline ends. The CDR3 here is CASSLVHGELFF. CDR3 bases: TGCGCCAGCAGCTTGGTGCACGGGGAGCTGTTTTTT.

CDR3 coding DNA: TGTGCCAGCCGGGACAGGGGTGATGAAAAACTGTTTTTT. The encoded protein is CASRDRGDEKLFF. The chain joins TRBV6-5 to TRBJ1-4; TRBD1 matches 10 bases. Trimming cost V 8 bases and J 6 bases; bases outside gene matches: 3. This CDR3 has 13 amino acids. Germline CDR1 reads MNHEY; CDR2 reads SVGAGI.

V gene TRBV5-1 combines with J gene TRBJ1-2, with 10 bases fitting TRBD1. Germline V lookup: CDR1 SGHRS, CDR2 YFSETQ. The V segment lost 4 bases and the J segment 6 bases; nucleotides outside the gene matches: 6. The CDR3 is 14 amino acids. The CDR3 loop is CASSTGQGNHGYTF. In DNA form, the CDR3 reads TGCGCCAGCAGCACGGGACAGGGGAACCATGGCTACACCTTC.

The V and J genes are TRBV11-2 and TRBJ2-3; 8 bases align to TRBD1. The CDR3 spans 15 residues. The germline V gene has CDR1 SGHAT and CDR2 FQNNGV. V lost 8 bases, J lost 2 bases, and 9 bases stayed unmatched. As DNA, the CDR3 is TGTGCCAGCGGACAGGGTATACACTTCACAGATACGCAGTATTTT. Encoded protein: CASGQGIHFTDTQYF.

This clonotype was counted between two and nine times. V usage is TRBV12-3 or TRBV12-4 and J usage is TRBJ2-3; D not certain. This CDR3 contains 15 residues. Trimming cost V 6 bases and J 2 bases, with 15 bases left between them. As DNA, the CDR3 is TGTGCCAGCAGACCCCACAGAGCCCCCACAGATACGCAGTATTTT. This gives the protein CASRPHRAPTDTQYF.